Listed here is a single T cell receptor beta chain. The record originates from a study of T cells expressing NK-cell markers. The CDR3 contains 15 residues. TCRdb re-called the 5' RACE reads; one entry per CDR3 protein, DNA not given. This listing includes 130,000 to 150,000 distinct CDR3 sequences. V usage is TRBV12-3 or TRBV12-4 and J usage is TRBJ2-1; TCRdb's D gene call, TRBD2, goes unchecked for lack of DNA. Sample: blood T cells: a sorted CD56 or NKG2C T cell subset, CD4+ or CD8+ T cells, or bulk PBMC T cells (not recorded which). The origin of this receptor is a man aged 18 to 35 in good health. The CDR3 sequence is CASSALAGGGNEQFF.